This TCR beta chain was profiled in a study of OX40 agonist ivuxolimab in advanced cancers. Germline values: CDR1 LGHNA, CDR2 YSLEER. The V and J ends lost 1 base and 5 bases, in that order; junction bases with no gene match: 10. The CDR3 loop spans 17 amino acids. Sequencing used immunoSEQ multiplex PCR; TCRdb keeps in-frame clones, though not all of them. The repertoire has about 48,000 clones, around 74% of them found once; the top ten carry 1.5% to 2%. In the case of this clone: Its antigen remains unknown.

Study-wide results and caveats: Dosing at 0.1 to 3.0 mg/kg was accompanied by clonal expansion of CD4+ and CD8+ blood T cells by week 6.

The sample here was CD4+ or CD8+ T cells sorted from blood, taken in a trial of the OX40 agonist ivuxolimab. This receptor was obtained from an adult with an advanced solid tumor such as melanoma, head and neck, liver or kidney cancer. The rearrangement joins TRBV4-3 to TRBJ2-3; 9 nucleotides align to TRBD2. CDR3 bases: TGCGCCAGCAGCCAAGGCCCTGGCGGGGGGGCGATAGATACGCAGTATTTT. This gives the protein CASSQGPGGGAIDTQYF.